One and the same sample provided the 25 T cell receptor beta chains below, sequenced in a study of cytomegalovirus exposure and HLA in healthy donors. PCR was performed using 60 Vbeta and 13 Jbeta primers. Sequenced by immunoSEQ multiplex PCR; TCRdb stores in-frame clones only, minus some. The sample yields about 200,000 clones, 65% to 90% seen once. Sample: PBMCs. The receptors here all came from a girl aged 5-17 years in good health and CMV-seronegative.

V gene TRBV2 combines with J gene TRBJ1-2; D remains ambiguous. Germline CDR1 SNHLY, CDR2 FYNNEI. The CDR3 totals 13 residues. Trimming pared 8 bases from V and 4 bases from J, leaving 14 bases between. Here the CDR3 DNA reads TGTGCCAGCGCGGTGAGGAGCCTCTATGGCTACACCTTC. Its translation: CASAVRSLYGYTF.

CDR3 in DNA: TGTGCCAGCAGTTTAGGGGGCGGGGGTCCCCCCTACGAGCAGTACTTC. It codes for CASSLGGGGPPYEQYF. The chain has TRBV28 and TRBJ2-5; D may be TRBD2 (7 bases). The DNA end is more similar to TRBJ2-7, so the J call may be wrong. The CDR3 runs 16 residues. Germline V gives CDR1 MDHEN, CDR2 SYDVKM.

As DNA, the CDR3 is TGTGCCAGCAGTGTACCGGGAACCTTCTCTGGGGCCAACGTCCTGACTTTC. It codes for CASSVPGTFSGANVLTF. The V gene is TRBV2, the J gene TRBJ2-6, with D possibly being TRBD2 (5 bases). The CDR3 is 17 residues long. V was pared by 4 bases and J by 0 bases, with 13 bases between. The germline CDR1 and CDR2 sequences are SNHLY and FYNNEI.

The V and J genes are TRBV7-9 and TRBJ2-7, with 8 bases that match TRBD1. Germline values: CDR1 SEHNR, CDR2 FQNEAQ (reference sequence). The CDR3 has 15 amino acids. V was pared by 4 bases and J by 4 bases, with 9 bases of the junction left unmatched. The CDR3: CASSYDRGVSYEQYF. The CDR3 DNA sequence: TGTGCCAGCAGCTACGACAGGGGTGTTTCTTACGAGCAGTACTTC.

The chain's CDR3 is CASSLTGGEAFF. The CDR3 nucleotides read TGTGCCAGCAGCCTAACAGGGGGTGAAGCTTTCTTT. The V call is TRBV9, the J call TRBJ1-1; 8 bases are a match to TRBD1. Germline V gene lookup returns CDR1 SGDLS and CDR2 YYNGEE. CDR3 size: 12 residues. Trimming took 4 bases from V and 7 from J; bases not matched to a gene: 3.

V and J are TRBV7-6 and TRBJ1-1; perhaps TRBD1 as D (5 bases). Germline V lookup: CDR1 SGHVS, CDR2 FNYEAQ. The CDR3 runs to 19 residues. Trimming removed 1 base at V and 1 base at J, with 22 bases between. DNA of the CDR3: TGTGCCAGCAGCTTAGGGACACATTTACGTTCTTTGCAGAACACTGAAGCTTTCTTT. Translated: CASSLGTHLRSLQNTEAFF. The full variable domain, with the rest looked up from reference TRBV7-6 and TRBJ1-1, is GAGVSQSPRYKVTKRGQDVALRCDPISGHVSLYWYRQALGQGPEFLTYFNYEAQQDKSGLPNDRFSAERPEGSISTLTIQRTEQRDSAMYRCASSLGTHLRSLQNTEAFFGQGTRLTVV.

J is TRBJ1-2 and V is TRBV6-1; TRBD1 aligns across 8 bases. Germline V gene lookup returns CDR1 MNHNS and CDR2 SASEGT. This CDR3 has 15 amino acids. The V gene end was trimmed by 3 bases and the J gene end by 4 bases; junction bases not matched to a gene: 7. CDR3 protein: CASSDPGQGGYGYTF. The CDR3 region has the DNA TGTGCCAGCAGTGACCCCGGACAGGGTGGCTATGGCTACACCTTC.

The V and J genes are TRBV28 and TRBJ1-1; D gene unclear. CDR3 length: 14 residues. The V and J ends lost 2 bases and 1 base respectively, with 8 bases between them. Germline V gene sequence: CDR1 MDHEN, CDR2 SYDVKM. The CDR3 sequence: CASSLSRGNTEAFF. CDR3 in DNA: TGTGCCAGCAGTTTAAGTCGAGGGAACACTGAAGCTTTCTTT.

This chain joins TRBV14 and TRBJ2-7; D perhaps matches TRBD2 (6 bases). This CDR3 has 15 amino acids. From germline, CDR1 is SGHDN and CDR2 FVKESK. V was clipped by 1 base and J by 2 bases, with 12 bases between them. In nucleotides, the CDR3 is TGTGCCAGCAGCCAAGTCGCGGGGACTCCCTACGAGCAGTACTTC. Protein sequence: CASSQVAGTPYEQYF.

V usage is TRBV28 and J usage is TRBJ2-4; perhaps TRBD2 as D (6 bases). Germline CDR1 and CDR2: MDHEN and SYDVKM. The V and J ends lost 1 base and 0 bases respectively, with 10 bases between them. The CDR3 loop spans 16 amino acids. The CDR3 sequence is CASSLFGGLAKNIQYF. Here the CDR3 DNA reads TGTGCCAGCAGTTTATTCGGGGGTCTAGCCAAAAACATTCAGTACTTC.

The chain links TRBV29-1 to TRBJ2-3, with 7 bases fitting TRBD1. The germline CDR1 and CDR2 sequences are SQVTM and ANQGSEA. Trimming took 7 bases from V and 5 from J; bases not matched to a gene: 12. The CDR3 length is 14 residues. In DNA, the CDR3 is TGCAGCGCGGTAAAGGGACAGCCAAGAGATACGCAGTATTTT. It encodes CSAVKGQPRDTQYF.

The chain couples TRBV28 to TRBJ1-6; D possibly corresponds to TRBD1 (5 bases). The V end was cut by 3 bases, the J end by 9 bases, with 12 bases between. Germline CDR1 and CDR2: MDHEN and SYDVKM. The CDR3 contains 14 residues. CDR3 DNA sequence: TGTGCCAGCAGTTTTTTATATCAGGGTTCACCCCTCCACTTT. Amino acids: CASSFLYQGSPLHF.

This sequence joins TRBV9 and TRBJ1-3, with D possibly TRBD1 on 5 matching bases. Trimming took 4 bases from V and 4 from J, leaving 15 bases between them. The CDR3 has 15 amino acids. Germline CDR1 SGDLS, CDR2 YYNGEE. The CDR3 region is CASSPPSQGGNTIYF. CDR3 sequence (DNA): TGTGCCAGCAGCCCCCCGTCCCAGGGAGGAAACACCATATATTTT.

This chain uses TRBV5-5 with TRBJ1-5; TRBD1 matches at 8 bases. The CDR3 consists of 15 residues. From germline, CDR1 is SGHKS and CDR2 YYEKEE (reference sequence). V gave up 4 bases and J gave up 5 bases; unmatched junction bases: 8. The CDR3 DNA reads as TGTGCCAGCAGCGACCGGACAGGGTCGGATCAGCCCCAGCATTTT. Translation: CASSDRTGSDQPQHF.

This clone has only a few counts. The V gene is TRBV25-1, the J gene TRBJ1-3; TRBD1 aligns across 9 bases. This CDR3 has 14 amino acids. Germline lookup yields CDR1 MGHDK and CDR2 SYGVNS. The CDR3, as DNA: TGTGCGGGGAAAGGACAGGGGTCTGGAAACACCATATATTTT. This codes for CAGKGQGSGNTIYF. The full variable domain, completed using reference TRBV25-1 and TRBJ1-3, is EADIYQTPRYLVIGTGKKITLECSQTMGHDKMYWYQQDPGMELHLIHYSYGVNSTEKGDLSSESTVSRIRTEHFPLTLESARPSHTSQYLCAGKGQGSGNTIYFGEGSWLTVV.

The rearrangement uses TRBV6-6 and TRBJ1-2; 8 nucleotides match TRBD1. Germline V gene data show CDR1 as MNHNY and CDR2 as SVGAGI (reference sequence). This CDR3 is built from 14 residues. Trimming at V came to 4 bases and at J to 8 bases, leaving 9 bases not matched to a gene. In DNA form, the CDR3 reads TGTGCCAGCAGTTTCCGGGACAGGCAGGGAGGCTACACCTTC. Its translation is CASSFRDRQGGYTF.

This clone was detected only a few times. J is TRBJ1-6 and V is TRBV5-6, with 9 bases identical to TRBD1. In germline, CDR1 is SGHDT, CDR2 YYEEEE. Trimming cost V 5 bases and J 10 bases; bases outside gene matches: 13. This CDR3 contains 16 residues. The CDR3 is CASRMREDRGYSPLHF. Here the CDR3 DNA reads TGTGCCAGCAGAATGAGGGAGGACAGGGGCTACTCACCCCTCCACTTT.

The rearrangement uses TRBV19 and TRBJ1-5; the match to TRBD1 covers 7 bases. The junction had 5 bases not matched to a gene; V was cut back by 6 bases and J by 6 bases. The CDR3 has 13 residues. Germline values: CDR1 LNHDA, CDR2 SQIVND (reference sequence). The CDR3 coding sequence is TGTGCCAGTAGGACCCACAGGGGTCAGCCCCAGCATTTT. It specifies CASRTHRGQPQHF.

This clone has a handful of counts. The V gene is TRBV5-6, the J gene TRBJ1-5; 8 bases match TRBD1. Germline V CDR1 and CDR2: SGHDT, YYEEEE. The CDR3 is made up of 15 amino acids. The V and J ends lost 4 bases and 6 bases, in that order; junction bases with no gene match: 9. CDR3 region: CASSVRTGHVQPQHF. In DNA, the CDR3 is TGTGCCAGCAGCGTAAGGACAGGGCATGTTCAGCCCCAGCATTTT.

This chain uses TRBV7-9 with TRBJ1-3; unclear D gene. The CDR3 is made up of 14 amino acids. Looked up from germline, CDR1 is SEHNR and CDR2 is FQNEAQ (reference sequence). V lost 1 base and J 0 bases, leaving 4 bases between the germline ends. The CDR3 region has the DNA TGTGCCAGCAGCTTAGTAGACTCTGGAAACACCATATATTTT. Translation gives CASSLVDSGNTIYF.

The chain links TRBV11-1 to TRBJ2-1, with TRBD1 identical over 11 bases. The germline V gene encodes CDR1 SGHAT and CDR2 FQDESV (reference sequence). The CDR3 is 16 residues long. The J segment lost 4 bases and the V segment lost 1 base, leaving 3 bases of the junction unmatched. The CDR3 DNA reads TGTGCCAGCAGCTTAGATCGGGACAGGGGGTACAATGAGCAGTTCTTC. It codes for CASSLDRDRGYNEQFF.

This clone came up a few times. The chain is built from TRBV4-2 and TRBJ2-1, with 11 bases that match TRBD2. V lost 3 bases and J lost 9; bases outside the gene matches: 13. The length of the CDR3 is 17 residues. Per germline, CDR1 LGHNA and CDR2 YNFKEQ. The CDR3 DNA is TGTGCCAGCAGCCAGGTTAGCGGGGGGGCGCCGAGGTGTGAGCAGTTCTTC. Translation gives CASSQVSGGAPRCEQFF.

The chain joins TRBV5-4 to TRBJ2-5, with 9 bases identical to TRBD2. J gave up 4 bases and V 4 bases, and 14 bases lay outside the gene matches. The CDR3 sequence is 17 residues long. Germline CDR1 SGHNT, CDR2 YYREEE (reference sequence). CDR3 DNA sequence: TGTGCCAGCAGCGAAAGGGGGTTAGCGGGAGCGAGAGAGACCCAGTACTTC. This sequence encodes CASSERGLAGARETQYF.

The rearrangement links TRBV14 to TRBJ1-6; D is perhaps TRBD1 (5 bases). Germline V gives CDR1 SGHDN, CDR2 FVKESK. V was cut by 1 base and J by 5 bases, with 21 bases left in between. There are 19 residues in the CDR3. The CDR3 loop reads CASSQGRGTTLLNNSPLHF. CDR3 DNA: TGTGCCAGCAGCCAAGGACGCGGGACCACCTTACTAAATAATTCACCCCTCCACTTT.

The rearrangement joins TRBV27 to TRBJ2-5; TRBD2 aligns across 12 bases. Per germline, CDR1 MNHEY and CDR2 SMNVEV (reference sequence). The J segment lost 6 bases and the V segment lost 8 bases, leaving 4 bases of the junction unmatched. The CDR3 runs 13 residues. In DNA, the CDR3 is TGTGCCAGCCGACTAGCGGGAGAGCAGACCCAGTACTTC. The encoded protein is CASRLAGEQTQYF.